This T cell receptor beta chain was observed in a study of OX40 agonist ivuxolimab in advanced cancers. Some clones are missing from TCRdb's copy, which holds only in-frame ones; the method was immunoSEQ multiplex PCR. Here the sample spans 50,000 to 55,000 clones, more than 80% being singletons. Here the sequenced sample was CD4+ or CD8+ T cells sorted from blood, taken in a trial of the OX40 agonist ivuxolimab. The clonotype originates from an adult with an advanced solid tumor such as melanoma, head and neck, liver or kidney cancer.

DNA for the CDR3: TGCGCCAGCAGGGCCAGCGGCTACGAGCAGTACTTC. Amino acids: CASRASGYEQYF. The genes are TRBV5-1 and TRBJ2-7; the D gene is possibly TRBD2 (5 bases). Trimming shortened V by 5 bases and J by 3 bases, and 9 bases separated the two germline ends. This CDR3 has 12 residues. The germline V gene encodes CDR1 SGHRS and CDR2 YFSETQ.